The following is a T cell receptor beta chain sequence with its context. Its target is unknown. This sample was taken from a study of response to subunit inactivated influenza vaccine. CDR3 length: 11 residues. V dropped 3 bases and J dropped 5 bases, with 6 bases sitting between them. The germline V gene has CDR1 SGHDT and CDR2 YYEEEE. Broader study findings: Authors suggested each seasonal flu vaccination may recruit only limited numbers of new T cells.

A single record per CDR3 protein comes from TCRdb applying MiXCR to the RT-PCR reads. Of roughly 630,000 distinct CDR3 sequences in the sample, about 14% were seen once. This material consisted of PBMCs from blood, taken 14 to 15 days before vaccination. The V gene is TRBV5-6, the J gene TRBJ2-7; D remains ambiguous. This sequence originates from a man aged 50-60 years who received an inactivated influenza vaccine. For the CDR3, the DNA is TGTGCCAGCAGCTGGAAAAACGAGCAGTACTTC. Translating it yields CASSWKNEQYF.